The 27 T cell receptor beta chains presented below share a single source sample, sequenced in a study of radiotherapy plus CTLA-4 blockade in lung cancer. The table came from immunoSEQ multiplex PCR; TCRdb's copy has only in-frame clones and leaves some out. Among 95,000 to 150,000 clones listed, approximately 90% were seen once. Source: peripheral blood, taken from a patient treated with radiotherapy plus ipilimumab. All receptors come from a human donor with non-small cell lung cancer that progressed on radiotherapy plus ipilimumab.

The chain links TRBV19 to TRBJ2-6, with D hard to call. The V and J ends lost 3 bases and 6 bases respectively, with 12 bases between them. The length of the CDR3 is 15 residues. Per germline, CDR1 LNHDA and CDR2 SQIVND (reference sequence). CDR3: CASSIDRYPANVLTF. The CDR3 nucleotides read TGTGCCAGTAGTATCGATCGTTACCCGGCCAACGTCCTGACTTTC.

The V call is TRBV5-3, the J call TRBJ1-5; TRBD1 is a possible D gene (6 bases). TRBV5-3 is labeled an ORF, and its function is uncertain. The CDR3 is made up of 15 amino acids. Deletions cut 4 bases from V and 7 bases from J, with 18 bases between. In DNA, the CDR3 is TGTGCCAGAAGCCACCGGAAGACAGGTGCCCAGCCCCAGCATTTT. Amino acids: CARSHRKTGAQPQHF.

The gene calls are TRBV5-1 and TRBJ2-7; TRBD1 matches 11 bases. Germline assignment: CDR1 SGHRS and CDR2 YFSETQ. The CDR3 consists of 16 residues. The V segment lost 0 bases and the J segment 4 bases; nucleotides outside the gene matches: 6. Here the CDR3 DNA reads TGCGCCAGCAGCTTGGCTTGGACAGGGGGCCAATACGAGCAGTACTTC. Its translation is CASSLAWTGGQYEQYF.

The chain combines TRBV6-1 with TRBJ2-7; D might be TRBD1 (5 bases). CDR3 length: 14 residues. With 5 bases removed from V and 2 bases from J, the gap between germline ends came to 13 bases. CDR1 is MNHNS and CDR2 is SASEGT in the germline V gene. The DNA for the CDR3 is TGTGCCAGCAGTCCAACGACAGCCCCCTACGAGCAGTACTTC. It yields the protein CASSPTTAPYEQYF.

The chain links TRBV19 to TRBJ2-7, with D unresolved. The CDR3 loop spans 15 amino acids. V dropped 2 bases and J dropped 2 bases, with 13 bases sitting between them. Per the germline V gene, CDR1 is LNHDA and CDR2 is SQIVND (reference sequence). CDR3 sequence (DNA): TGTGCCAGTAGTATATCAGCTTTACCGACCTACGAGCAGTACTTC. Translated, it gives CASSISALPTYEQYF.

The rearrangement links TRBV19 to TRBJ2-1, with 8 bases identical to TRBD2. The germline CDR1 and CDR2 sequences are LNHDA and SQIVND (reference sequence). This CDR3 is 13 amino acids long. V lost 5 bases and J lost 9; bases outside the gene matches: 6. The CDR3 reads CASSPVAGSEQFF. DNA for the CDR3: TGTGCCAGTAGTCCGGTAGCGGGAAGTGAGCAGTTCTTC.

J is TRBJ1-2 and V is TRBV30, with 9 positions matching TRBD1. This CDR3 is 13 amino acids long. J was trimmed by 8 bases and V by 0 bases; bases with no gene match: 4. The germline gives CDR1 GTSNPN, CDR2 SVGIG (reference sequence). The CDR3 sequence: CAWSVGTGSGYTF. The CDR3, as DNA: TGTGCCTGGAGTGTCGGGACAGGGTCGGGCTACACCTTC.

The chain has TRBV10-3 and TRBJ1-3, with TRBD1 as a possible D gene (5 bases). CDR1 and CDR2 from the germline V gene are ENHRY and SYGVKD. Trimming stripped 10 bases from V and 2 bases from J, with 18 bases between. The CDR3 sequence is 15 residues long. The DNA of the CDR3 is TGTGCCAGCGGAAAACAAGGAGGGGCTGGAAACACCATATATTTT. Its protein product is CASGKQGGAGNTIYF.

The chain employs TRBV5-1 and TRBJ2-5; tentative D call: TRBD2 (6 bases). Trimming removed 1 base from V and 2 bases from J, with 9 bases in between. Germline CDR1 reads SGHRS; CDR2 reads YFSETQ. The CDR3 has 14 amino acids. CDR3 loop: CASSLISGQETQYF. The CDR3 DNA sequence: TGCGCCAGCAGCTTGATTAGCGGACAAGAGACCCAGTACTTC.

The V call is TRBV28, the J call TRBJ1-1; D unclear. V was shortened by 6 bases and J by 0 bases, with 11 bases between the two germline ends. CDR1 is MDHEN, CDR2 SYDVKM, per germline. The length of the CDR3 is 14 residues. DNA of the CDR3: TGTGCCAGCAGCCGGGCCGGCATGAACACTGAAGCTTTCTTT. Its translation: CASSRAGMNTEAFF.

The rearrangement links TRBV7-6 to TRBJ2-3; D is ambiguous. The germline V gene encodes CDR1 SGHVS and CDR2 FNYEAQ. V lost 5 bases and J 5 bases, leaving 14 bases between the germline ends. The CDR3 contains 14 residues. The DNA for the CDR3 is TGTGCCAGCAGCCCCCTTACCCTGGGAGATACGCAGTATTTT. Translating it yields CASSPLTLGDTQYF.

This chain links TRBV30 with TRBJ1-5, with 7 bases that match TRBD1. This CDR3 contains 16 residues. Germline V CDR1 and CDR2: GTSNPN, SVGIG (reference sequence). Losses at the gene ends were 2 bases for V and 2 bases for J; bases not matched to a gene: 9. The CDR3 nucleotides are TGTGCCTGGAGTAGTCCAGGGGGAGTCGGCAATCAGCCCCAGCATTTT. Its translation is CAWSSPGGVGNQPQHF.

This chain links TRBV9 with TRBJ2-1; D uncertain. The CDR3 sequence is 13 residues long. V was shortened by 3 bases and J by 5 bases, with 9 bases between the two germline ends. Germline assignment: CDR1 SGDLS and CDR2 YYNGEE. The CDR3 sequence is CASSGGEDNEQFF. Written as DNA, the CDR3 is TGTGCCAGCAGCGGAGGCGAGGACAATGAGCAGTTCTTC.

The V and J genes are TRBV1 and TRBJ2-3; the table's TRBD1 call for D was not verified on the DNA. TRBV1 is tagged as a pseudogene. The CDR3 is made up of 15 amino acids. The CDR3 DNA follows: TGCACCAGCAGCCCACGGACAGGGGGGACAGATACGCAGTATTTT. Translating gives CTSSPRTGGTDTQYF.

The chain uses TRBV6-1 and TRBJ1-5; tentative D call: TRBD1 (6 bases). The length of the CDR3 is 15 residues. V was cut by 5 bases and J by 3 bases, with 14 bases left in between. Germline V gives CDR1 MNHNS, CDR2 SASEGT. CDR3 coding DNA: TGTGCCAGCAGTCTCGGACAGTTAGACAATCAGCCCCAGCATTTT. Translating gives CASSLGQLDNQPQHF.

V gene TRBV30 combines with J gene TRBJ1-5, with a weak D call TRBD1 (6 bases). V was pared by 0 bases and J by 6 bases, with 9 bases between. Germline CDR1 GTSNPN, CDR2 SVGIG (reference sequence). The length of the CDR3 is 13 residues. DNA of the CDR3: TGTGCCTGGAGTGTAAGGGGGGGTCAGCCCCAGCATTTT. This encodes CAWSVRGGQPQHF.

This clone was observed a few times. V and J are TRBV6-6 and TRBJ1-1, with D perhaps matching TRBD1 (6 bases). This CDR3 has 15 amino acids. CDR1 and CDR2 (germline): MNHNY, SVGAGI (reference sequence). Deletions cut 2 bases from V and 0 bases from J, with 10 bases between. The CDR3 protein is CASSYPQGMNTEAFF. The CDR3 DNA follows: TGTGCCAGCAGTTACCCACAGGGAATGAACACTGAAGCTTTCTTT.

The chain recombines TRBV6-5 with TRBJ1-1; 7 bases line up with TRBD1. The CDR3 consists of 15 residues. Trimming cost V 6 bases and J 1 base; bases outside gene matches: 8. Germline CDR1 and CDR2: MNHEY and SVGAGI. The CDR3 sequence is CASRTWGQTNTEAFF. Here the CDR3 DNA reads TGTGCCAGCAGAACCTGGGGACAGACGAACACTGAAGCTTTCTTT.

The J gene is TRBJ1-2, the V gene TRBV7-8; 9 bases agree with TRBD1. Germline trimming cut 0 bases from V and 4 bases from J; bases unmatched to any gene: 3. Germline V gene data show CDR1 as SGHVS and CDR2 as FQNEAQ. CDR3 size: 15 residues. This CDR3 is CASSLATGGSYGYTF. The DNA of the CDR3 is TGTGCCAGCAGCTTAGCGACAGGGGGGAGCTATGGCTACACCTTC.

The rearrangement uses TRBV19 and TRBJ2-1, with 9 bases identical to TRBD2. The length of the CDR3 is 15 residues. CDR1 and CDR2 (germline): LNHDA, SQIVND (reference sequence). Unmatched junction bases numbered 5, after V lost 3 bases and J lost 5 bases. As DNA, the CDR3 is TGTGCCAGTAGTATGCGTCTAGCGGGAAACAATGAGCAGTTCTTC. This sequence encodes CASSMRLAGNNEQFF.

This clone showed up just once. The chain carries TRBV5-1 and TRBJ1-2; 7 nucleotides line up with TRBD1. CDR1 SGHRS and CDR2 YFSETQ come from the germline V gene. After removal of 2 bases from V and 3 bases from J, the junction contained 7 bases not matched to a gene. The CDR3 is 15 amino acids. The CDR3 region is CASSLGGGLDYGYTF. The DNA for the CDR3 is TGCGCCAGCAGCTTAGGAGGGGGCCTCGACTATGGCTACACCTTC. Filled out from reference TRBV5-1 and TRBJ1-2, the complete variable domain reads KAGVTQTPRYLIKTRGQQVTLSCSPISGHRSVSWYQQTPGQGLQFLFEYFSETQRNKGNFPGRFSGRQFSNSRSEMNVSTLELGDSALYLCASSLGGGLDYGYTFGSGTRLTVV.

As DNA, the CDR3 is TGTGCCACCAGCAGATCGACAGGTATGAACACTGAAGCTTTCTTT. Protein: CATSRSTGMNTEAFF. The rearrangement links TRBV15 to TRBJ1-1, with D maybe TRBD1 (6 bases). Per the germline V gene, CDR1 is LNHNV and CDR2 is YYDKDF (reference sequence). V was pared by 2 bases and J by 0 bases, with 10 bases between. The CDR3 covers 15 residues.

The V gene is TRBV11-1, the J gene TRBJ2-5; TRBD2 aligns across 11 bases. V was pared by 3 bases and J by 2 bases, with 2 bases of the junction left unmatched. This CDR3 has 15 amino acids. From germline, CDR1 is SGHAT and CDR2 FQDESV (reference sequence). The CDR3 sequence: CASSLVAGGQETQYF. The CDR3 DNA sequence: TGTGCCAGCAGCTTGGTAGCGGGAGGGCAAGAGACCCAGTACTTC.

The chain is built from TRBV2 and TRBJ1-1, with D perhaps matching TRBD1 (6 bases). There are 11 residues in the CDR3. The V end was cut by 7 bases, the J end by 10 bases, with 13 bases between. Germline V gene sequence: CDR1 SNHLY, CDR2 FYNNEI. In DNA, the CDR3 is TGTGCCAGCAAGAACAGGGATGGAGCTTTCTTT. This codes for CASKNRDGAFF.

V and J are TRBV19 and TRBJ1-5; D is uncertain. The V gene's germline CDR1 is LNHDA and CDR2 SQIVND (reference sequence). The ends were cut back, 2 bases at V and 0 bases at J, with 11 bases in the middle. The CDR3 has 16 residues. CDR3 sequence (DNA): TGTGCCAGTAGTATACTCCTTTCCCATAGCAATCAGCCCCAGCATTTT. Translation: CASSILLSHSNQPQHF.

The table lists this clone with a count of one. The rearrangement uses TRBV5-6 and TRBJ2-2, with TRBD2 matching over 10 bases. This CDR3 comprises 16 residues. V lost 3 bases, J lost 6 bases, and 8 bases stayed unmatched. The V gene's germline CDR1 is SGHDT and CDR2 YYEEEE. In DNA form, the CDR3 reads TGTGCCAGCAGCTATTCTAGCGGGAGTTTCGCCGGGGAGCTGTTTTTT. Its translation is CASSYSSGSFAGELFF.

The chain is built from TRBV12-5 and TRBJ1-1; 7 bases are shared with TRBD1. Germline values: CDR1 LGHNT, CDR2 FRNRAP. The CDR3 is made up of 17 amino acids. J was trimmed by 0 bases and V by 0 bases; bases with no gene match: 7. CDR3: CASGLVRTGLMNTEAFF. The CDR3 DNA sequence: TGTGCTAGTGGTTTGGTACGGACAGGCCTTATGAACACTGAAGCTTTCTTT.